This TCR beta chain was sequenced during a study of T cell responses to AZD1222 COVID-19 vaccine. This table comes from immunoSEQ multiplex PCR, and its TCRdb copy is limited to in-frame clones, with some not included. The data contain 140,000 to 150,000 clones, about 87% of them seen just once; the ten biggest clones take up about 16%. As for this clone: Its antigen is still unknown.

The study, taken as a whole, reports: The donors showed a predominance of white British ancestry and of females, with possible underestimation of clonal diversity. Repertoires were obtained only post-peak T cell response.

The clonotype was recovered from an adult in good health. Sequenced here: peripheral blood, sampled on day 0 of AZD1222 vaccination.

The DNA for the CDR3 is TGTGCCAGCAGCGTAACGGGACAGGGGCAGCATGGCTACACCTTC. Translated: CASSVTGQGQHGYTF. The genes are TRBV9 and TRBJ1-2; 10 nucleotides match TRBD1. The germline gives CDR1 SGDLS, CDR2 YYNGEE. The junction had 6 bases not matched to a gene; V was cut back by 1 base and J by 6 bases. The CDR3 contains 15 residues. Full variable domain (remainder filled in from reference TRBV9 and TRBJ1-2): DSGVTQTPKHLITATGQRVTLRCSPRSGDLSVYWYQQSLDQGLQFLIQYYNGEERAKGNILERFSAQQFPDLHSELNLSSLELGDSALYFCASSVTGQGQHGYTFGSGTRLTVV.